Below, 9 T cell receptor beta chains from the same sample are listed, as sequenced in a study of T cells in localized non-small cell lung cancer. Repertoires were generated with immunoSEQ multiplex PCR, while TCRdb's copy carries only in-frame clones and drops some. The data show fewer than 20,000 clones, roughly nine tenths seen once. This sample comprised peripheral blood, obtained before any cancer treatment. These receptors were collected from a woman between 35 and 70 years old with stage I lung adenocarcinoma.

In this sample, this clone turned up a few times. The chain uses TRBV9 and TRBJ2-3, with D unresolved. The CDR3 runs to 13 residues. The germline V gene has CDR1 SGDLS and CDR2 YYNGEE. V dropped 5 bases and J dropped 4 bases, with 11 bases sitting between them. The CDR3 DNA reads as TGTGCCAGCAGTGTCCCAGAATCAGATACGCAGTATTTT. It translates to CASSVPESDTQYF.

This chain uses TRBV9 with TRBJ1-4; D unclear. The V end was cut by 7 bases, the J end by 0 bases, with 10 bases between. Germline-derived CDR1 and CDR2 are SGDLS and YYNGEE. The CDR3 consists of 14 residues. CDR3 in DNA: TGTGCCAGCGCGAAACTGGCAACTAATGAAAAACTGTTTTTT. Translating it yields CASAKLATNEKLFF.

This clone was found once. The chain is built from TRBV18 and TRBJ1-4; possibly TRBD1 for D (5 bases). The V gene lost 4 bases and the J gene lost 8 bases, with 14 bases spanning the gap. The CDR3 spans 14 residues. In germline, CDR1 is KGHSH, CDR2 LQKENI. The CDR3, as DNA: TGTGCCAGCTCACTCCTCGGTGGGGACGAAAAACTGTTTTTT. Translating gives CASSLLGGDEKLFF.

The chain recombines TRBV2 with TRBJ1-5, with 7 positions matching TRBD1. Trimming removed 7 bases from V and 7 bases from J; junction bases left unmatched: 7. Looked up from germline, CDR1 is SNHLY and CDR2 is FYNNEI. The CDR3 covers 13 residues. CDR3 sequence reads: CASKGTEGQPQHF. In nucleotides, the CDR3 is TGTGCCAGCAAGGGGACAGAGGGACAGCCCCAGCATTTT.

The gene calls are TRBV9 and TRBJ2-3; D perhaps matches TRBD2 (6 bases). The CDR3 spans 17 residues. Trimming took off 0 bases at V and 1 base at J, with 15 bases between the two ends. The germline CDR1 and CDR2 sequences are SGDLS and YYNGEE. In DNA form, the CDR3 reads TGTGCCAGCAGCGTAGCTACACTAGCCTTCGGCACAGATACGCAGTATTTT. Translation gives CASSVATLAFGTDTQYF.

The chain joins TRBV29-1 to TRBJ2-1; 11 bases map to TRBD2. Germline-derived CDR1 and CDR2 are SQVTM and ANQGSEA. The CDR3 consists of 14 residues. J gave up 9 bases and V 3 bases, and 7 bases lay outside the gene matches. The CDR3, as DNA: TGCAGCGTTGAGACTAGCGGGGTGTATGGTGAGCAGTTCTTC. Protein product: CSVETSGVYGEQFF.

Turning to this clone: One junction end disagrees with the germline gene, perhaps due to a read error. V gene TRBV5-6 combines with J gene TRBJ1-5, with a possible D match to TRBD1 (6 bases). Germline CDR1 reads SGHDT; CDR2 reads YYEEEE. This CDR3 contains 15 residues. CDR3 DNA: TGTGCCAGCAGTTTGGACAGCTATAGCAATCAGCCCCAGCATTTT. Its translation is CASSLDSYSNQPQHF.

The CDR3 bases are TGTGCCAGCAGCCAAGACGGTGGGGCTAATGAAAAACTGTTTTTT. Its protein product is CASSQDGGANEKLFF. The chain combines TRBV14 with TRBJ1-4, with unresolved D. From germline, CDR1 is SGHDN and CDR2 FVKESK. This CDR3 comprises 15 residues. Trimming pared 0 bases from V and 3 bases from J, leaving 8 bases between.

The chain is built from TRBV6-6 and TRBJ1-1, with a tentative D call TRBD1 (5 bases). The CDR3 totals 12 residues. Germline CDR1 MNHNY, CDR2 SVGAGI (reference sequence). Trimming shortened V by 6 bases and J by 6 bases, and 11 bases separated the two germline ends. Here the CDR3 DNA reads TGTGCCAGCAGGGGGGGGACCTCTGAAGCTTTCTTT. Encoded protein: CASRGGTSEAFF.